This TCR beta chain was sequenced in a study of blood T cell repertoires in COVID-19. Clones were sequenced by immunoSEQ multiplex PCR, and TCRdb holds only the in-frame ones, with some missing. The sample lists 150,000 to 200,000 clones, around 91% occurring once. Germline CDR1 is LNHDA and CDR2 is SQIVND (reference sequence). With 8 bases clipped from V and 7 bases from J, the junction kept 13 bases outside the gene matches. The CDR3 consists of 14 residues. The sequencing sample was made of PBMCs or T cells enriched from blood (not recorded which). The chain is built from TRBV19 and TRBJ1-2; 7 nucleotides line up with TRBD1. The source of this sequence is a woman between 18 and 29 years old who had recovered from COVID-19. The chain's CDR3 is CASSSGTARIGYTF. The CDR3 DNA follows: TGTGCCAGTTCTTCCGGGACAGCTAGGATTGGCTACACCTTC.